The 5 T cell receptor beta chains below all came from one sample that was sequenced in a study of cytomegalovirus exposure and HLA in healthy donors. Researchers ran the PCR with 60 Vbeta and 13 Jbeta primers. Assay used: immunoSEQ multiplex PCR; TCRdb lists only in-frame clones, some missing. The listing records about 120,000 clones. The specimen sequenced was PBMCs. The receptors stem from a man younger than 35 in good health and CMV-seronegative.

The V and J genes are TRBV7-3 and TRBJ2-1, with D perhaps matching TRBD2 (6 bases). Germline V gene lookup returns CDR1 SGHTA and CDR2 FQGTGA. The CDR3 has 15 residues. The V gene lost 5 bases and the J gene lost 9 bases, with 20 bases spanning the gap. CDR3: CASSGSGTGGVEQFF. As DNA, the CDR3 is TGTGCCAGCAGCGGGTCCGGGACTGGAGGGGTTGAGCAGTTCTTC.

V usage is TRBV4-1 and J usage is TRBJ2-7; D unclear. The length of the CDR3 is 13 residues. Germline CDR1 is MGHRA and CDR2 is YSYEKL. With 1 base removed from V and 5 bases from J, the gap between germline ends came to 9 bases. The CDR3 nucleotides are TGCGCCAGCAGCCAAGTATACTACGACGAGCAGTACTTC. As protein: CASSQVYYDEQYF.

For this clone: At one of its ends the junction is not consistent with the germline gene, which may arise from a read error. The chain joins TRBV18 to TRBJ2-4, with 10 positions matching TRBD1. CDR1 KGHSH and CDR2 LQKENI come from the germline V gene. The CDR3 extends over 17 amino acids. This CDR3 is CASSPPGQGPAKKHWDF. CDR3 nucleotides: TGTGCCAGCTCGCCTCCGGGACAGGGGCCGGCAAAAAAACATTGGGACTTC.

The J gene is TRBJ2-1, the V gene TRBV27, with 7 bases aligning to TRBD1. From germline, CDR1 is MNHEY and CDR2 SMNVEV (reference sequence). The CDR3 length is 15 residues. The V and J ends lost 8 bases and 7 bases, in that order; junction bases with no gene match: 14. Here the CDR3 reads CASRQGRAIGNEQFF. The CDR3 nucleotides read TGTGCCAGCCGACAGGGCAGAGCCATCGGGAATGAGCAGTTCTTC.

V and J are TRBV19 and TRBJ2-1; 7 bases line up with TRBD2. CDR3 length: 15 residues. CDR1 is LNHDA, CDR2 SQIVND, per germline (reference sequence). V was pared by 4 bases and J by 9 bases, with 12 bases of the junction left unmatched. Here the CDR3 reads CASSRLDRGEGEQFF. CDR3 coding DNA: TGTGCCAGTAGTAGGTTGGACCGGGGGGAAGGTGAGCAGTTCTTC.